This T cell receptor beta chain was obtained from a study of T cell responses to AZD1222 COVID-19 vaccine. Libraries were prepared by immunoSEQ multiplex PCR; TCRdb keeps only in-frame clonotypes and omits some of them. The data contain 150,000 or so clones, around nine tenths of them singletons. This material consisted of peripheral blood, taken on day 0 of AZD1222 vaccination. The clonotype originates from an adult in good health.

The CDR3 sequence is CASSMGVADGNTIYF. In DNA, the CDR3 is TGTGCCAGCAGCATGGGGGTGGCGGATGGAAACACCATATATTTT. This chain joins TRBV28 and TRBJ1-3, with a weak D call TRBD1 (5 bases). V dropped 6 bases and J dropped 3 bases, with 15 bases sitting between them. The CDR3 runs to 15 residues. CDR1 is MDHEN and CDR2 is SYDVKM in the germline V gene.